This T cell receptor (beta chain) originates from a study of blood T cell repertoires in COVID-19. Overall study: Samples representing acute and convalescent COVID-19 were sourced from the United States, Italy and Spain. From T cells, B-cell-depleted T cells, or PBMCs came the material, which was cDNA or gDNA.

Per the original data handling: Quantification of nucleated cells was approximated via reference gene primer amplification. TCRdb keeps only in-frame clones here, not all; method: immunoSEQ multiplex PCR. V, J and clone size are those of that table, while D and trimming were read from the DNA. The data hold under 40,000 clones, with roughly 85% observed a single time. Losses at the gene ends were 6 bases for V and 1 base for J; bases not matched to a gene: 5. Germline lookup yields CDR1 WSHSY and CDR2 SAAADI. The CDR3 spans 15 residues. The receptor's source is a human donor with acute or convalescent COVID-19. The donor label of this sample is uncertain. The sample consisted of peripheral blood. V usage is TRBV10-2 and J usage is TRBJ2-7; 11 bases match TRBD1. The CDR3 here is CASSGGTGGSYEQYF. CDR3 bases: TGCGCCAGCAGCGGGGGGACAGGGGGATCCTACGAGCAGTACTTC.